Given below is one TCR beta chain in context. The protocol was immunoSEQ multiplex PCR, while the TCRdb copy is restricted to in-frame clones and leaves out a portion. Of 150,000 to 200,000 clones listed, approximately 94% were seen once; the top ten hold 7.5% to 8.5%. The CDR3 loop spans 14 amino acids. Per the germline V gene, CDR1 is MNHNY and CDR2 is SVGAGI (reference sequence). Between the trimmed V and J ends, which lost 0 bases and 8 bases, there was a span of 13 bases. The sample is drawn from a study of control samples from healthy donors and cancer patients. The gene calls are TRBV6-6 and TRBJ1-2, with TRBD1 as a possible D gene (5 bases). Source material: blood. The origin of this receptor is a woman aged 40 to 49 in good health. DNA of the CDR3: TGTGCCAGCAGTTACTCGGTCGAGGGGCACGGCTACACCTTC. Translation gives CASSYSVEGHGYTF.